This T cell receptor (beta chain) was sequenced in a study of T cells in Graves' hyperthyroidism and ophthalmopathy. The table lists this clonotype with many counts. TCR beta CDR3 regions were amplified from RNA. An initial round of RT-PCR targeting the TCR CDR3 relied on the HTBI primer set. Using its own MiXCR run on the multiplex PCR reads, TCRdb lists one record per CDR3 protein. The sample yields some 270,000 distinct CDR3 sequences, about an eighth seen once. The CDR3 covers 14 residues. Germline CDR1 reads SGHRS; CDR2 reads YFSETQ. Trimming removed 4 bases at V and 2 bases at J, with 11 bases between.

V is TRBV5-1 and J is TRBJ2-3; D gene unclear. The sequenced sample was blood. The receptor's source is a young woman with Graves' hyperthyroidism that later progressed to Graves' ophthalmopathy. CDR3 residues: CASSLTLVTDTQYF. CDR3 DNA sequence: TGCGCCAGCAGCCTGACGTTAGTCACAGATACGCAGTATTTT.